These 13 T cell receptor beta chains were all obtained from the same sample, sequenced in a study of blood T cell repertoires in COVID-19 (dated by TCRdb to about 2020). Receptor amplification or capture employed the immunoSEQ multiplex PCR assay. TCRdb's version of the immuneACCESS table is confined to in-frame rearrangements and falls short of the full clone set. An unresolved V gene accounts for under half of the shortfall where checked; the remainder is of unknown origin. This sample is represented by approximately 63,000 clones; 75% to 90% of them were singletons. The top ten clones comprise 1.3% of the sample. Material: peripheral blood. These receptor sequences come from a woman of 80 years or more with acute or convalescent COVID-19.

In its sample, this clone was seen a few times. The V call is TRBV30, the J call TRBJ2-7; no definite D call. V was shortened by 2 bases and J by 3 bases, with 8 bases between the two germline ends. Germline loops: CDR1 GTSNPN, CDR2 SVGIG (reference sequence). The CDR3 length is 12 residues. As DNA, the CDR3 is TGTGCCTGGAGTCACAAGTTCTACGAGCAGTACTTC. Its translation is CAWSHKFYEQYF.

This sequence joins TRBV2 and TRBJ1-4; D may be TRBD1 (5 bases). The V end lost 6 bases, the J end lost 0 bases, and 8 bases lay between the germline ends. This CDR3 contains 14 residues. Germline CDR1 SNHLY, CDR2 FYNNEI. CDR3 in DNA: TGTGCCAGCAGCGCACAGGCAACTAATGAAAAACTGTTTTTT. Translation gives CASSAQATNEKLFF.

V usage is TRBV5-5 and J usage is TRBJ1-3, with a tentative D call TRBD1 (6 bases). The CDR3 has 15 amino acids. Trimming took 5 bases from V and 4 from J, leaving 16 bases between them. From germline, CDR1 is SGHKS and CDR2 YYEKEE (reference sequence). The CDR3 bases are TGTGCCAGCAGTCCCGGGACACCCAACGGAAACACCATATATTTT. It codes for CASSPGTPNGNTIYF.

The gene calls are TRBV5-4 and TRBJ2-7; TRBD1 aligns across 7 bases. The J segment lost 2 bases and the V segment lost 2 bases, leaving 4 bases of the junction unmatched. The CDR3 loop spans 14 amino acids. Germline CDR1 reads SGHNT; CDR2 reads YYREEE (reference sequence). The CDR3 here is CASSFQGVTYEQYF. The CDR3 DNA is TGTGCCAGCAGCTTCCAGGGGGTTACCTACGAGCAGTACTTC.

The chain couples TRBV29-1 to TRBJ1-1; 8 bases fit TRBD1. Germline V gene sequence: CDR1 SQVTM, CDR2 ANQGSEA. CDR3 length: 13 residues. Unmatched junction bases numbered 14, after V lost 7 bases and J lost 10 bases. CDR3 sequence reads: CSGRQGTRKVAFF. CDR3 in DNA: TGCAGCGGACGACAGGGGACCCGAAAGGTAGCTTTCTTT.

This sequence joins TRBV11-2 and TRBJ2-3; D may be TRBD2 (5 bases). CDR3 size: 15 residues. Germline assignment: CDR1 SGHAT and CDR2 FQNNGV. Between the trimmed V and J ends, which lost 5 bases and 3 bases, there was a span of 15 bases. The CDR3 DNA reads TGTGCCAGCAGCCCCCCATGGACTCCAACAGATACGCAGTATTTT. It translates to CASSPPWTPTDTQYF.

This chain uses TRBV30 with TRBJ1-1; D is possibly TRBD1 (6 bases). Germline V lookup: CDR1 GTSNPN, CDR2 SVGIG (reference sequence). The CDR3 is 13 amino acids. V dropped 7 bases and J dropped 6 bases, with 18 bases sitting between them. CDR3 nucleotides: TGTGCCTCCCACCGGGACATGGGGGCTGAAGCTTTCTTT. It specifies CASHRDMGAEAFF.

The CDR3 is CASSPRAGSTDTQYF. The CDR3 nucleotides are TGTGCCAGCTCACCAAGAGCGGGTAGCACAGATACGCAGTATTTT. J is TRBJ2-3 and V is TRBV18, with a possible D match to TRBD2 (6 bases). This CDR3 is 15 amino acids long. Deletions cut 2 bases from V and 0 bases from J, with 9 bases between. CDR1 is KGHSH and CDR2 is LQKENI in the germline V gene.

The V gene is TRBV2, the J gene TRBJ1-4; TRBD1 matches at 7 bases. The V gene end was trimmed by 6 bases and the J gene end by 4 bases; junction bases not matched to a gene: 8. CDR3 length: 15 amino acids. The germline V gene has CDR1 SNHLY and CDR2 FYNNEI. The CDR3 here is CASRPRDSLNEKLFF. CDR3 in DNA: TGTGCCAGCAGACCCCGGGACAGCCTTAATGAAAAACTGTTTTTT.

This chain joins TRBV7-2 and TRBJ1-1; 9 bases are shared with TRBD1. Germline V gives CDR1 SGHTA, CDR2 FQGNSA. V trimming: 5 bases; J trimming: 4 bases; junction bases outside the gene matches: 8. The CDR3 contains 15 residues. The CDR3 protein is CASSPRTGVGTEAFF. The CDR3 coding sequence is TGTGCCAGCAGCCCAAGGACAGGGGTGGGCACTGAAGCTTTCTTT.

The chain uses TRBV20-1 and TRBJ2-1; 8 bases are a match to TRBD1. Unmatched junction bases numbered 9, after V lost 6 bases and J lost 2 bases. The CDR3 runs 15 residues. In germline, CDR1 is DFQATT, CDR2 SNEGSKA (reference sequence). The chain's CDR3 is CSASAAGGAYNEQFF. The CDR3 nucleotides read TGCAGTGCGAGTGCCGCAGGGGGCGCCTACAATGAGCAGTTCTTC.

This clone was seen only a few times. The V gene is TRBV11-2, the J gene TRBJ1-2; the match to TRBD1 covers 10 bases. Germline V gives CDR1 SGHAT, CDR2 FQNNGV. After removal of 5 bases from V and 4 bases from J, the junction contained 7 bases not matched to a gene. This CDR3 has 15 residues. The CDR3 DNA is TGTGCCAGCAGCCAGGGACAGGGGTTTGGCTATGGCTACACCTTC. Its protein product is CASSQGQGFGYGYTF.

The J gene is TRBJ2-5, the V gene TRBV28; tentatively, D is TRBD2 (6 bases). Per germline, CDR1 MDHEN and CDR2 SYDVKM. The CDR3 is 17 residues long. The germline V and J ends were trimmed by 7 bases and 2 bases, with 23 bases remaining between them. The CDR3 DNA reads TGTGCCAGCACCCCTAGCCCCGGGACCCGGGGGCAAGAGACCCAGTACTTC. It encodes CASTPSPGTRGQETQYF.